One sample yielded the 12 T cell receptor beta chains listed below, sequenced in a study of CD8+ T cells in alopecia areata (dated by TCRdb to 2016 to 2019). The library relied on the immunoSEQ multiplex PCR assay. RNA was extracted from all samples and reverse transcribed into cDNA as template for TCR sequencing. Drawn from immuneACCESS, this table holds only the in-frame rearrangements with V and J called that TCRdb kept. Clones are partly lost; checked studies trace under half to an unresolved V gene and leave the rest unexplained. This sample comprises about 120,000 clones, more than 40% of them detected only once. Of the sample, about 0.5% falls within the top ten clones. What this sample's time point label stands for: roughly 27 days on oral tofacitinib. The label giving this sample's treatment or condition can be read as: oral pan-JAK inhibitor, 5-10 mg twice daily. The input for sequencing was CD4+ T cells sorted from blood, taken at week 4, from a patient treated with tofacitinib. These receptors originate from a human donor with alopecia areata.

This chain uses TRBV27 with TRBJ1-1; D gene ambiguous. Germline CDR1 reads MNHEY; CDR2 reads SMNVEV (reference sequence). Trimming stripped 4 bases from V and 1 base from J, with 7 bases between. This CDR3 has 13 residues. This CDR3 is CASSWQRNTEAFF. The DNA for the CDR3 is TGTGCCAGCAGTTGGCAGAGGAACACTGAAGCTTTCTTT.

In this sample, this clone turned up a few times. The chain employs TRBV19 and TRBJ2-1, with unresolved D. The CDR3 length is 14 residues. V lost 9 bases, J lost 0 bases, and 12 bases lay in between. Germline V CDR1 and CDR2: LNHDA, SQIVND (reference sequence). The CDR3, as DNA: TGTGCCAGGCATAGCAGGAGCTCCTACAATGAGCAGTTCTTC. Translated, it gives CARHSRSSYNEQFF.

The CDR3 nucleotides are TGTGCCAGCTCACCACCGGGTATGGACAGAACATCCTACGAGCAGTACTTC. This gives the protein CASSPPGMDRTSYEQYF. This sequence joins TRBV18 and TRBJ2-7; D possibly corresponds to TRBD1 (6 bases). This CDR3 is 17 amino acids long. Trimming shortened V by 0 bases and J by 1 base, and 16 bases separated the two germline ends. Germline values: CDR1 KGHSH, CDR2 LQKENI.

At least ten counts were recorded for this clone. The gene calls are TRBV30 and TRBJ1-3; D remains ambiguous. CDR1 is GTSNPN and CDR2 is SVGIG in the germline V gene (reference sequence). The CDR3 loop spans 13 amino acids. V was clipped by 5 bases and J by 0 bases, with 8 bases between them. CDR3 protein: CAWATLSGNTIYF. The CDR3 DNA reads TGTGCCTGGGCAACGCTCTCTGGAAACACCATATATTTT.

This clone was seen a handful of times. The chain has TRBV5-1 and TRBJ2-7; 12 nucleotides match TRBD2. Germline CDR1 is SGHRS and CDR2 is YFSETQ. V lost 5 bases and J lost 4; bases outside the gene matches: 7. The CDR3 sequence is 15 residues long. The CDR3 reads CASREATSGSYEQYF. As DNA, the CDR3 is TGCGCCAGCAGGGAGGCGACTAGCGGGAGTTACGAGCAGTACTTC.

The chain links TRBV29-1 to TRBJ2-3; perhaps TRBD2 as D (5 bases). V shed 8 bases and J shed 0 bases, with 15 bases lying between them. The CDR3 is 14 residues long. Looked up from germline, CDR1 is SQVTM and CDR2 is ANQGSEA. CDR3 sequence: CSIGWETSTDTQYF. DNA for the CDR3: TGCAGCATAGGGTGGGAGACTAGCACAGATACGCAGTATTTT.

The rearrangement joins TRBV30 to TRBJ1-5; a possible D gene is TRBD1 (5 bases). CDR3 length: 14 amino acids. CDR1 GTSNPN and CDR2 SVGIG come from the germline V gene (reference sequence). Between the trimmed V and J ends, which lost 2 bases and 2 bases, there was a span of 10 bases. This chain's CDR3 is CAWSFGAGNQPQHF. Written as DNA, the CDR3 is TGTGCCTGGAGTTTTGGGGCAGGCAATCAGCCCCAGCATTTT.

The rearrangement links TRBV9 to TRBJ2-3; 10 nucleotides match TRBD1. Germline V gives CDR1 SGDLS, CDR2 YYNGEE. J lost 6 bases, V lost 0 bases, and 10 bases had no gene match. The CDR3 contains 17 residues. The CDR3 spells CASSVGVGTGAGDTQYF. The CDR3 DNA reads as TGTGCCAGCAGCGTAGGCGTTGGGACAGGGGCAGGGGATACGCAGTATTTT.

This clone came up many times. The chain couples TRBV4-1 to TRBJ2-5; weak D call: TRBD2 (5 bases). Germline CDR1 MGHRA, CDR2 YSYEKL. CDR3 length: 13 amino acids. Trimming took off 2 bases at V and 5 bases at J, with 9 bases between the two ends. CDR3 in DNA: TGCGCCAGCAGCCAAACTAGAGGCGAGACCCAGTACTTC. Translated: CASSQTRGETQYF.

In its sample, this clone was seen a few times. V and J are TRBV10-3 and TRBJ2-3, with TRBD2 identical over 10 bases. Germline CDR1 is ENHRY and CDR2 is SYGVKD. Trimming removed 4 bases from V and 4 bases from J; junction bases left unmatched: 5. This CDR3 region has 15 residues. CDR3 sequence (DNA): TGTGCCATCAGTGTATCTAGCGGGAGAGCAGATACGCAGTATTTT. Translation gives CAISVSSGRADTQYF.

This chain joins TRBV29-1 and TRBJ2-3; D gene ambiguous. CDR1 is SQVTM, CDR2 ANQGSEA, per germline. V was cut by 5 bases and J by 0 bases, with 6 bases left in between. This CDR3 comprises 12 residues. This chain's CDR3 is CSVHDSTDTQYF. CDR3 nucleotides: TGCAGCGTTCATGACAGCACAGATACGCAGTATTTT.

This clone was counted only a few times. This rearrangement joins TRBV15 to TRBJ2-3, with 12 positions matching TRBD2. The trim removed 2 bases at V and 5 bases at J, leaving 8 bases unmatched. Germline V gene sequence: CDR1 LNHNV, CDR2 YYDKDF (reference sequence). The CDR3 consists of 17 residues. CDR3 sequence (DNA): TGTGCCACCAGCAGAATTAGGGGACTAGCGGGTGAAGATACGCAGTATTTT. This sequence encodes CATSRIRGLAGEDTQYF.